This is a list of T cell receptor beta chains from one sample in a study of T-cell reconstitution after alpha-beta-depleted transplantation in children. TCRdb called the PCR reads again in MiXCR, with one record for every CDR3 protein. The data show fewer than 120,000 distinct CDR3 sequences, with about 9.3% seen just once and around 8.5% held by the top ten. The source was PBMCs from the stem cell graft donor, collected from the stem cell graft. The receptors stem from a human donor who donated a stem cell graft to a child with acute lymphoblastic leukemia. Each CDR3 is given with its conserved first and last residue. D genes are given only for firm matches. Clone size is shown for a subset of rows, as once, few, many or a class of expanded clone.

CDR3nt	CDR3aa	j_gene	d_gene	abundance	v_gene
TGTGCCAGCAGCCCCGGGAGGTTTAACACTGAAGCTTTCTTT	CASSPGRFNTEAFF	TRBJ1-1	.	medium-sized	TRBV12-3/TRBV12-4
TGTGCTAGCAGCTTAGGACACCCCCCTAGTTACGAGCAGTACTTC	CASSLGHPPSYEQYF	TRBJ2-7	.	many	TRBV7-7
TGCAGCGTTGGGACTAGCTCCTACAATGAGCAGTTCTTC	CSVGTSSYNEQFF	TRBJ2-1	TRBD2	many	TRBV29-1
TGTGCCAGCAGCTTAGCTCGGCATGAGCAGTTCTTC	CASSLARHEQFF	TRBJ2-1	.	many	TRBV11-1
TGTGCCAGTAGTATCGGACGGTACACAGATACGCAGTATTTT	CASSIGRYTDTQYF	TRBJ2-3	.	many	TRBV19
TGTGCCAGTGGGACCTTTGACTATTCGAACACCGGGGAGCTGTTTTTT	CASGTFDYSNTGELFF	TRBJ2-2	.	many	TRBV7-2
TGTGCCAGCATTGCTTTGCGGGGTGACAATGAGCAGTTCTTC	CASIALRGDNEQFF	TRBJ2-1	.	many	TRBV6-1
TGCGCCAGCAGCTCCCAGACAGGGCCGGAGGGTTACGAGCAGTACTTC	CASSSQTGPEGYEQYF	TRBJ2-7	.	many	TRBV5-1
TGCAGTGCTAGACTAGCCTGGGAGACCCAGTACTTC	CSARLAWETQYF	TRBJ2-5	.	few	TRBV20-1
TGTGCCAGCAGTTTCGCTAATGAGCAGTTCTTC	CASSFANEQFF	TRBJ2-1	.	many	TRBV12-3/TRBV12-4
TGTGCCAGCAGCCCACCTGCGACAGGGGGGGAGACCCAGTACTTC	CASSPPATGGETQYF	TRBJ2-5	TRBD1	few	TRBV7-9
TGCGCCAGTTCTACGGGGGGTGCCTACGAGCAGTACTTC	CASSTGGAYEQYF	TRBJ2-7	TRBD2	many	TRBV4-1
TGCAGTGCTAGGCGGGACTCTAACAATGAGCAGTTCTTC	CSARRDSNNEQFF	TRBJ2-1	.	many	TRBV20-1
TGTGCCAGCAGCCCGCCCGCGGCGTGGACTAGCGGGTCCTACGAGCAGTACTTC	CASSPPAAWTSGSYEQYF	TRBJ2-7	TRBD2	many	TRBV7-2
TGCAGTGCGCAGCGGGGTAGCACAGATACGCAGTATTTT	CSAQRGSTDTQYF	TRBJ2-3	TRBD2	few	TRBV20-1
TGTGCCAGCAGCACCCAGTACGAGCAGTACTTC	CASSTQYEQYF	TRBJ2-7	.	many	TRBV7-2
TGTGCCAGCAGCCACCCAGCGCGCGGGGTATACAATGAGCAGTTCTTC	CASSHPARGVYNEQFF	TRBJ2-1	.	many	TRBV9
TGTGCCACCAGTGATCCGGGGGGCACAGATACGCAGTATTTT	CATSDPGGTDTQYF	TRBJ2-3	.	many	TRBV24-1
TGTGCCAGCAGGCGTACTAGCGGGGCCCCTGGGACCGGGGAGCTGTTTTTT	CASRRTSGAPGTGELFF	TRBJ2-2	TRBD2	many	TRBV12-3/TRBV12-4
TGCGCCAGTTCGCAGGACAGGACCTATGGCTACACCTTC	CASSQDRTYGYTF	TRBJ1-2	TRBD1	many	TRBV10-1
TGTGCCAGCAGCTTAGCGCAAGCTACGGTTGTCAATGAGCAGTTCTTC	CASSLAQATVVNEQFF	TRBJ2-1	.	many	TRBV7-2
TGTGCCAGCACCCAGGTCCAGGACCGTCTCTATGGCTACACCTTC	CASTQVQDRLYGYTF	TRBJ1-2	.	many	TRBV12-3/TRBV12-4
TGCAGCGTCGGGACCCCGTATTCGAACACTGAAGCTTTCTTT	CSVGTPYSNTEAFF	TRBJ1-1	.	.	TRBV29-1
TGTGCCAGCAGTAATATATCCGGGACAGATTCCTACGAGCAGTACTTC	CASSNISGTDSYEQYF	TRBJ2-7	TRBD1	many	TRBV12-3/TRBV12-4